One and the same sample provided the 6 T cell receptor beta chains below, sequenced in a study of human T cells and chemical hapten exposure. TCRdb used MiXCR to reprocess the RACE reads, holding one entry per CDR3 protein. The data show roughly 100,000 distinct CDR3 sequences, with around 12% seen just once and 1.6% held by the top ten. The time point: pre-sensitization, week 0. Treatment denoted: therapeutic diphenylcyclopropenone sensitization with weekly scalp DPC. The material was whole blood, obtained in connection with sensitization to the hapten diphenylcyclopropenone (DPC). These receptors were collected from a woman aged 45-65 years with alopecia areata. Some clones in this sample may be carry-over from other donors' samples.

CDR3 nucleotides: TGCGCCAGCAGCCAAGATCTGGGCAGGTCGCCGATTTACTTC. This gives the protein CASSQDLGRSPIYF. The rearrangement joins TRBV4-1 to TRBJ2-7; D is unclear. The CDR3 spans 14 residues. V was cut by 0 bases and J by 13 bases, with 19 bases left in between. The germline gives CDR1 MGHRA, CDR2 YSYEKL.

J is TRBJ2-5 and V is TRBV20-1; no clear D gene. The CDR3 has 12 amino acids. Trimming removed 6 bases at V and 4 bases at J, with 12 bases between. Looked up from germline, CDR1 is DFQATT and CDR2 is SNEGSKA (reference sequence). The chain's CDR3 is CSAYDGRETQYF. DNA of the CDR3: TGCAGTGCATACGATGGACGAGAGACCCAGTACTTC.

This sequence joins TRBV10-3 and TRBJ2-7; tentatively, D is TRBD2 (6 bases). The ends were cut back, 11 bases at V and 4 bases at J, with 18 bases in the middle. The germline V gene encodes CDR1 ENHRY and CDR2 SYGVKD. The CDR3 length is 13 residues. CDR3 bases: TGTGCCCTTAGGATTAATGGAGGGTACGAGCAGTACTTC. Translated: CALRINGGYEQYF.

This clonotype has ten or more counts. This chain joins TRBV3-1 and TRBJ2-7; 11 bases agree with TRBD2. The junction had 7 bases not matched to a gene; V was cut back by 2 bases and J by 4 bases. Germline CDR1 is LGHDT and CDR2 is YNNKEL (reference sequence). The CDR3 is 16 amino acids. CDR3 bases: TGTGCCAGCAGCCAAACCACTAGCGGGAGCCCGTACGAGCAGTACTTC. Protein sequence: CASSQTTSGSPYEQYF.

This clonotype came up a few times. The chain couples TRBV7-6 to TRBJ2-1; maybe TRBD2 (5 bases). Trimming took 4 bases from V and 1 from J, leaving 11 bases between them. The CDR3 consists of 15 residues. The germline gives CDR1 SGHVS, CDR2 FNYEAQ. The CDR3, as DNA: TGTGCCAGCAGCTCCCTCCCGGGGTCCTACAATGAGCAGTTCTTC. Translated, it gives CASSSLPGSYNEQFF.

V usage is TRBV29-1 and J usage is TRBJ1-1; 7 nucleotides match TRBD1. With 4 bases clipped from V and 10 bases from J, the junction kept 6 bases outside the gene matches. The germline V gene has CDR1 SQVTM and CDR2 ANQGSEA. The CDR3 runs 11 residues. The CDR3 DNA is TGCAGCGTTGTGACAGGGTATGGAGCTTTCTTT. Its translation: CSVVTGYGAFF.